The 25 T cell receptor beta chains reported below all come from one sample, sequenced in a study of cytomegalovirus exposure and HLA in healthy donors. The study ran its PCR with 60 Vbeta and 13 Jbeta primers. Profiled with immunoSEQ multiplex PCR; TCRdb holds only in-frame clones, not every one. This sample carries under 150,000 clones, 70% to 85% of them seen once, and the ten largest clones take 2.5% to 3%. Sequencing was done on a sample of PBMCs. All receptors come from a boy under 10 years old in good health and CMV-seronegative.

The chain links TRBV9 to TRBJ2-3; 9 bases fit TRBD2. The CDR3 is 17 residues long. Germline V CDR1 and CDR2: SGDLS, YYNGEE. V gave up 0 bases and J gave up 3 bases; unmatched junction bases: 8. As DNA, the CDR3 is TGTGCCAGCAGCGTAGAGGCTAGCGGGAAAGCGACAGATACGCAGTATTTT. This translates into CASSVEASGKATDTQYF.

The CDR3 nucleotides read TGTGCCAGCAGCGTAGGACAGGGGTTTAATTCACCCCTCCACTTT. Amino acid sequence: CASSVGQGFNSPLHF. The chain couples TRBV9 to TRBJ1-6; 8 bases are shared with TRBD1. In germline, CDR1 is SGDLS, CDR2 YYNGEE. J lost 6 bases, V lost 0 bases, and 2 bases had no gene match. This CDR3 has 15 amino acids.

The CDR3 protein is CAWSVGRGQPQHF. For the CDR3, the DNA is TGTGCCTGGAGTGTGGGCAGGGGACAGCCCCAGCATTTT. J is TRBJ1-5 and V is TRBV30; perhaps TRBD1 as D (6 bases). This CDR3 contains 13 residues. Trimming took off 0 bases at V and 7 bases at J, with 10 bases between the two ends. Germline CDR1 is GTSNPN and CDR2 is SVGIG (reference sequence).

The chain's CDR3 is CASSSTPGLLYNEQFF. DNA for the CDR3: TGTGCCAGCAGCTCCACCCCGGGACTCCTCTACAATGAGCAGTTCTTC. The gene calls are TRBV5-4 and TRBJ2-1; possible D gene TRBD2, 6 bases. This CDR3 has 16 residues. CDR1 SGHNT and CDR2 YYREEE come from the germline V gene (reference sequence). Trimming stripped 3 bases from V and 3 bases from J, with 16 bases between.

The J gene is TRBJ1-3, the V gene TRBV9; 9 bases match TRBD1. Germline V lookup: CDR1 SGDLS, CDR2 YYNGEE. J lost 0 bases, V lost 1 base, and 2 bases had no gene match. This CDR3 has 16 amino acids. The CDR3 coding sequence is TGTGCCAGCAGCGTACTGACAGGGGGCTCTGGAAACACCATATATTTT. Its protein is CASSVLTGGSGNTIYF.

The chain combines TRBV7-3 with TRBJ2-1, with D perhaps TRBD1 (6 bases). Germline CDR1 reads SGHTA; CDR2 reads FQGTGA. The CDR3 runs 15 residues. The germline V and J ends were trimmed by 2 bases and 3 bases, with 11 bases remaining between them. The CDR3 sequence is CASSLEGVYYNEQFF. Here the CDR3 DNA reads TGTGCCAGCAGCTTAGAGGGGGTTTACTACAATGAGCAGTTCTTC.

The rearrangement uses TRBV7-2 and TRBJ2-4, with 7 nucleotides matching TRBD1. The V segment lost 3 bases and the J segment 3 bases; nucleotides outside the gene matches: 2. Germline V gives CDR1 SGHTA, CDR2 FQGNSA. The CDR3 sequence is 14 residues long. CDR3 amino acids: CASSFQGVKNIQYF. In DNA, the CDR3 is TGTGCCAGCAGCTTCCAGGGGGTCAAAAACATTCAGTACTTC.

The chain couples TRBV7-3 to TRBJ2-1; 9 bases agree with TRBD2. The V and J ends lost 5 bases and 9 bases, in that order; junction bases with no gene match: 11. Germline V gene sequence: CDR1 SGHTA, CDR2 FQGTGA. The CDR3 length is 15 residues. CDR3 in DNA: TGTGCCAGCAGCCCAAGGTTAGCGGGAGTAACTGAGCAGTTCTTC. Its translation: CASSPRLAGVTEQFF.

This chain connects TRBV10-1 to TRBJ2-1; the match to TRBD2 covers 8 bases. The CDR3 consists of 14 residues. Germline CDR1 and CDR2: WNHNN and SYGVQD (reference sequence). Trimming cost V 5 bases and J 2 bases; bases outside gene matches: 2. The CDR3 nucleotides are TGCGCCAGCAGTAGCGGGAGAACCTACAATGAGCAGTTCTTC. Residues: CASSSGRTYNEQFF.

This clone has just a few counts. This chain uses TRBV30 with TRBJ1-1; tentative D call: TRBD1 (5 bases). Germline assignment: CDR1 GTSNPN and CDR2 SVGIG (reference sequence). V was pared by 2 bases and J by 6 bases, with 28 bases between. The CDR3 is made up of 18 amino acids. The CDR3 sequence is CAWSRWGLRGHPWPEAFF. CDR3 coding DNA: TGTGCCTGGAGTAGATGGGGACTACGAGGACATCCCTGGCCTGAAGCTTTCTTT.

The genes are TRBV9 and TRBJ2-3, with TRBD2 matching 8 bases. V shed 0 bases, J shed 0 bases, and the junction held 3 bases outside the gene matches. The CDR3 covers 16 residues. From germline, CDR1 is SGDLS and CDR2 YYNGEE. This chain's CDR3 is CASSVAGGPSTDTQYF. CDR3 DNA sequence: TGTGCCAGCAGCGTAGCGGGGGGGCCTAGCACAGATACGCAGTATTTT.

J is TRBJ1-2 and V is TRBV27; no clear D gene. Trimming shortened V by 6 bases and J by 4 bases, and 12 bases separated the two germline ends. The CDR3 length is 13 residues. Germline V CDR1 and CDR2: MNHEY, SMNVEV (reference sequence). CDR3 residues: CASSQRGLYGYTF. The CDR3 DNA is TGTGCCAGCAGCCAACGGGGTCTCTATGGCTACACCTTC.

The chain has TRBV27 and TRBJ1-5, with 8 positions matching TRBD1. Unmatched junction bases numbered 4, after V lost 5 bases and J lost 4 bases. The CDR3 loop spans 14 amino acids. The germline gives CDR1 MNHEY, CDR2 SMNVEV (reference sequence). CDR3 sequence reads: CASSIRQGNQPQHF. The DNA for the CDR3 is TGTGCCAGCAGTATAAGACAGGGGAATCAGCCCCAGCATTTT.

CDR3 protein: CASSGGLGETQYF. The CDR3 coding sequence is TGTGCCAGCTCCGGGGGTCTAGGTGAGACCCAGTACTTC. The chain couples TRBV6-6 to TRBJ2-5, with a possible D match to TRBD2 (6 bases). This CDR3 is built from 13 residues. Per the germline V gene, CDR1 is MNHNY and CDR2 is SVGAGI (reference sequence). Trimming shortened V by 8 bases and J by 5 bases, and 15 bases separated the two germline ends.

This chain connects TRBV4-2 to TRBJ1-1, with 9 positions matching TRBD1. CDR3 size: 16 residues. Germline V CDR1 and CDR2: LGHNA, YNFKEQ. V dropped 1 base and J dropped 6; count of bases not matched to a gene: 9. CDR3 coding DNA: TGTGCCAGCAGCCAAGTAGTTGGGACAGGGTTGCCTGAAGCTTTCTTT. Protein product: CASSQVVGTGLPEAFF.

This clone was seen only once. As DNA, the CDR3 is TGTGCCAGCAGCTTGCGGGGTTGGAACACTGAAGCTTTCTTT. It codes for CASSLRGWNTEAFF. The rearrangement uses TRBV5-4 and TRBJ1-1; D not resolved. This CDR3 region has 14 residues. CDR1 is SGHNT, CDR2 YYREEE, per germline (reference sequence). Trimming left V 1 base short and J 1 base short, with 8 bases between.

This chain joins TRBV9 and TRBJ2-3; TRBD2 is a possible D gene (5 bases). Per germline, CDR1 SGDLS and CDR2 YYNGEE. The V end lost 0 bases, the J end lost 5 bases, and 16 bases lay between the germline ends. This CDR3 contains 16 residues. The CDR3 DNA sequence: TGTGCCAGCAGCGTAGCCGAGCGGCACGAGGTAGATACGCAGTATTTT. As protein: CASSVAERHEVDTQYF.

CDR3 region: CAWTFGGANTEAFF. The CDR3 DNA follows: TGTGCCTGGACCTTTGGTGGGGCGAACACTGAAGCTTTCTTT. V usage is TRBV30 and J usage is TRBJ1-1; possibly TRBD1 for D (5 bases). Germline-derived CDR1 and CDR2 are GTSNPN and SVGIG (reference sequence). Trimming took off 4 bases at V and 1 base at J, with 13 bases between the two ends. This CDR3 is built from 14 residues.

The J gene is TRBJ1-2, the V gene TRBV2; D gene unclear. This CDR3 spans 14 amino acids. Germline assignment: CDR1 SNHLY and CDR2 FYNNEI. V was clipped by 4 bases and J by 0 bases, with 9 bases between them. The CDR3 here is CASSGEVTNYGYTF. The CDR3 DNA reads TGTGCCAGCAGTGGAGAGGTGACTAACTATGGCTACACCTTC.

The chain combines TRBV7-9 with TRBJ1-1, with a weak D call TRBD1 (6 bases). The CDR3 totals 13 residues. Germline CDR1 SEHNR, CDR2 FQNEAQ (reference sequence). V lost 7 bases and J lost 5, with 14 bases in between. DNA for the CDR3: TGTGCCAGCACCGTGATGGGGGCGACTGAAGCTTTCTTT. It translates to CASTVMGATEAFF.

The chain is built from TRBV7-9 and TRBJ2-5; the match to TRBD2 covers 8 bases. The V and J ends lost 6 bases and 5 bases, in that order; junction bases with no gene match: 5. This CDR3 comprises 13 residues. CDR1 is SEHNR, CDR2 FQNEAQ, per germline (reference sequence). The CDR3 DNA follows: TGTGCCAGCAGAGTCGGGACTAGTGAGACCCAGTACTTC. Its protein is CASRVGTSETQYF.

The rearrangement links TRBV19 to TRBJ1-5, with D possibly TRBD1 on 6 matching bases. Germline V gives CDR1 LNHDA, CDR2 SQIVND (reference sequence). V shed 7 bases and J shed 2 bases, with 18 bases lying between them. This CDR3 spans 16 amino acids. The CDR3 DNA follows: TGTGCCAGTAAGGGGGAGGGGGTTTTGGGCAATCAGCCCCAGCATTTT. Its protein product is CASKGEGVLGNQPQHF. The variable domain in full, with the rest retrieved from reference TRBV19 and TRBJ1-5, is DGGITQSPKYLFRKEGQNVTLSCEQNLNHDAMYWYRQDPGQGLRLIYYSQIVNDFQKGDIAEGYSVSREKKESFPLTVTSAQKNPTAFYLCASKGEGVLGNQPQHFGDGTRLSIL.

CDR3 nucleotide sequence: TGCGCCAGCAGCTCTGAGGTAGGGAGCAGGGCTTTCTTT. As protein: CASSSEVGSRAFF. The V and J genes are TRBV5-1 and TRBJ1-1; D is unresolved. CDR3 length: 13 residues. V was trimmed by 3 bases and J by 11 bases, leaving 17 bases between them. Looked up from germline, CDR1 is SGHRS and CDR2 is YFSETQ.

This clone appeared a few times. The J gene is TRBJ2-7, the V gene TRBV7-8, with D possibly matching TRBD1 (6 bases). Germline loops: CDR1 SGHVS, CDR2 FQNEAQ. V lost 6 bases and J 6 bases, leaving 15 bases between the germline ends. CDR3 length: 13 amino acids. The CDR3 DNA is TGTGCCAGCAGTAACCGAGGGGGTCGCGAGCAGTACTTC. As protein: CASSNRGGREQYF.

The genes are TRBV5-1 and TRBJ1-1; D is unresolved. Germline CDR1 is SGHRS and CDR2 is YFSETQ. The CDR3 loop spans 13 amino acids. Trimming removed 2 bases at V and 0 bases at J, with 5 bases between. The CDR3 sequence is CASSFTLNTEAFF. CDR3 in DNA: TGCGCCAGCAGCTTTACACTGAACACTGAAGCTTTCTTT.